A single sample is the source of the 20 T cell receptor beta chains below, sequenced in a study of cytomegalovirus exposure and HLA in healthy donors. The PCR made use of 60 Vbeta and 13 Jbeta primers. Using immunoSEQ multiplex PCR, the repertoire was profiled, and TCRdb retains in-frame clones only, with some absent. Of 100,000 to 150,000 clones in the sample, over 70% were seen once. The specimen was PBMCs. These receptors all stem from a woman aged 40 to 49 in good health and CMV-seropositive.

The gene calls are TRBV7-2 and TRBJ2-7; D perhaps matches TRBD2 (5 bases). In germline, CDR1 is SGHTA, CDR2 FQGNSA. Trimming removed 3 bases at V and 5 bases at J, with 11 bases between. The CDR3 length is 13 residues. CDR3 residues: CASSLRDRDEQYF. The CDR3 DNA follows: TGTGCCAGCAGCTTGAGGGATCGCGACGAGCAGTACTTC.

V is TRBV7-9 and J is TRBJ2-2; TRBD1 might be the D (6 bases). The germline CDR1 and CDR2 sequences are SEHNR and FQNEAQ (reference sequence). V was shortened by 2 bases and J by 3 bases, with 7 bases between the two germline ends. The CDR3 runs 14 residues. The CDR3 nucleotides are TGTGCCAGCAGCTTACAGGGGTACACCGGGGAGCTGTTTTTT. Translation gives CASSLQGYTGELFF. The full variable domain, completed using reference TRBV7-9 and TRBJ2-2, is DTGVSQNPRHKITKRGQNVTFRCDPISEHNRLYWYRQTLGQGPEFLTYFQNEAQLEKSRLLSDRFSAERPKGSFSTLEIQRTEQGDSAMYLCASSLQGYTGELFFGEGSRLTVL.

This rearrangement joins TRBV11-3 to TRBJ2-1; perhaps TRBD1 as D (6 bases). The V and J ends lost 2 bases and 10 bases respectively, with 12 bases between them. Germline V CDR1 and CDR2: SGHNT, YENEEA. This CDR3 has 13 amino acids. CDR3 protein: CASSLRPGDEQFF. As DNA, the CDR3 is TGTGCCAGCAGCTTACGTCCAGGGGACGAGCAGTTCTTC. Full variable domain (remainder filled in from reference TRBV11-3 and TRBJ2-1): EAGVVQSPRYKIIEKKQPVAFWCNPISGHNTLYWYLQNLGQGPELLIRYENEEAVDDSQLPKDRFSAERLKGVDSTLKIQPAELGDSAVYLCASSLRPGDEQFFGPGTRLTVL.

The gene calls are TRBV20-1 and TRBJ2-7; D gene uncertain. Trimming took 1 base from V and 3 from J, leaving 4 bases between them. The germline gives CDR1 DFQATT, CDR2 SNEGSKA (reference sequence). The CDR3 is 11 amino acids. The CDR3: CSARGVYEQYF. CDR3 bases: TGCAGTGCTAGAGGAGTCTACGAGCAGTACTTC.

The chain links TRBV27 to TRBJ2-1; 13 positions agree with TRBD2. The V segment lost 3 bases and the J segment 0 bases; nucleotides outside the gene matches: 8. The CDR3 runs 19 residues. The V gene's germline CDR1 is MNHEY and CDR2 SMNVEV (reference sequence). For the CDR3, the DNA is TGTGCCAGCAGTTTTGGGACTAGCGGGGCCCCAAGCTCCTACAATGAGCAGTTCTTC. Amino acid sequence: CASSFGTSGAPSSYNEQFF.

The J gene is TRBJ1-5, the V gene TRBV6-1; D is unresolved. Germline CDR1 MNHNS, CDR2 SASEGT. The germline V and J ends were trimmed by 1 base and 0 bases, with 16 bases remaining between them. CDR3 length equals 18 residues. CDR3 nucleotide sequence: TGTGCCAGCAGTGAAGGGGCAGCCATCTCAAGTAGCAATCAGCCCCAGCATTTT. Amino acids: CASSEGAAISSSNQPQHF.

This sequence joins TRBV15 and TRBJ2-3; TRBD2 matches at 11 bases. The V gene end was trimmed by 8 bases and the J gene end by 5 bases; junction bases not matched to a gene: 9. Per the germline V gene, CDR1 is LNHNV and CDR2 is YYDKDF (reference sequence). The CDR3 spans 15 residues. CDR3 protein: CATASGGSARDTQYF. The CDR3, as DNA: TGTGCCACCGCTAGCGGGGGGTCAGCAAGAGATACGCAGTATTTT. Together with reference TRBV15 and TRBJ2-3, the CDR3 gives the full variable domain: DAMVIQNPRYQVTQFGKPVTLSCSQTLNHNVMYWYQQKSSQAPKLLFHYYDKDFNNEADTPDNFQSRRPNTSFCFLDIRSPGLGDTAMYLCATASGGSARDTQYFGPGTRLTVL.

This rearrangement joins TRBV30 to TRBJ1-3; D possibly corresponds to TRBD1 (5 bases). V was shortened by 3 bases and J by 10 bases, with 16 bases between the two germline ends. The germline gives CDR1 GTSNPN, CDR2 SVGIG (reference sequence). This CDR3 is 13 amino acids long. CDR3 DNA: TGTGCCTGGAGCCCCGACAGTCGCGGAACCATATATTTT. It codes for CAWSPDSRGTIYF.

The rearrangement joins TRBV6-6 to TRBJ2-7, with 9 bases lining up with TRBD1. The J segment lost 4 bases and the V segment lost 8 bases, leaving 15 bases of the junction unmatched. The CDR3 is 16 amino acids. CDR1 and CDR2 from the germline V gene are MNHNY and SVGAGI (reference sequence). Here the CDR3 reads CASRYDPGTGIYEQYF. The CDR3 coding sequence is TGTGCCAGCCGATATGACCCCGGGACAGGGATATACGAGCAGTACTTC.

This chain connects TRBV15 to TRBJ1-5; D is uncertain. The CDR3 extends over 12 amino acids. Germline CDR1 is LNHNV and CDR2 is YYDKDF (reference sequence). The V end was cut by 0 bases, the J end by 6 bases, with 3 bases between. For the CDR3, the DNA is TGTGCCACCAGCAGAGATAGTCAGCCCCAGCATTTT. Protein: CATSRDSQPQHF.

This clone occurred a few times. The genes are TRBV28 and TRBJ1-2; D is possibly TRBD1 (5 bases). Trimming removed 10 bases from V and 5 bases from J, with 17 bases in between. Germline CDR1 and CDR2: MDHEN and SYDVKM. This CDR3 contains 13 residues. The CDR3 here is CATTFGGSYGYTF. The CDR3 nucleotides are TGTGCCACCACTTTCGGGGGATCGTATGGCTACACCTTC.

The rearrangement uses TRBV7-2 and TRBJ1-4; TRBD1 matches 11 bases. V lost 3 bases and J lost 11; bases outside the gene matches: 2. The CDR3 extends over 13 amino acids. CDR1 and CDR2 from the germline V gene are SGHTA and FQGNSA. The CDR3 loop reads CASSLGQGEKLFF. The CDR3 DNA is TGTGCCAGCAGCTTGGGACAGGGGGAGAAACTGTTTTTT.

This chain links TRBV7-8 with TRBJ1-6; possibly TRBD1 for D (6 bases). The germline CDR1 and CDR2 sequences are SGHVS and FQNEAQ. This CDR3 is 15 amino acids long. The V and J ends lost 4 bases and 7 bases respectively, with 14 bases between them. The CDR3 DNA follows: TGTGCCAGCAGCTCCGGTACAGGGTACAATTCACCCCTCCACTTT. Translating gives CASSSGTGYNSPLHF.

The chain joins TRBV2 to TRBJ2-7; 11 bases agree with TRBD1. The CDR3 is made up of 14 amino acids. Germline CDR1 reads SNHLY; CDR2 reads FYNNEI. The trim removed 10 bases at V and 3 bases at J, leaving 8 bases unmatched. CDR3 DNA sequence: TGTGCCAACCGCCGGGACAGGGGGATCTACGAGCAGTACTTC. The encoded protein is CANRRDRGIYEQYF.

The V and J genes are TRBV5-1 and TRBJ1-4; 10 bases align to TRBD1. V lost 3 bases to trimming and J lost 3 bases; unmatched junction nucleotides: 5. The CDR3 loop spans 16 amino acids. Germline-derived CDR1 and CDR2 are SGHRS and YFSETQ. CDR3 sequence (DNA): TGCGCCAGCAGCTCCGGGACAGGGGCCCCTAATGAAAAACTGTTTTTT. It encodes CASSSGTGAPNEKLFF.

This clone was counted between two and nine times. The chain uses TRBV19 and TRBJ2-7; 12 nucleotides line up with TRBD2. CDR1 LNHDA and CDR2 SQIVND come from the germline V gene (reference sequence). The ends lost 3 bases at V and 6 bases at J; junction bases unmatched: 6. The CDR3 is 15 amino acids. The CDR3 spells CASSMGGLAGPEQYF. The CDR3 DNA is TGTGCCAGTAGTATGGGGGGACTAGCGGGTCCCGAGCAGTACTTC.

This chain links TRBV27 with TRBJ2-7, with 10 positions matching TRBD2. Trimming removed 0 bases from V and 6 bases from J; junction bases left unmatched: 14. The CDR3 totals 18 residues. CDR1 is MNHEY, CDR2 SMNVEV, per germline (reference sequence). CDR3 loop: CASSLSPASSGSLGEQYF. DNA for the CDR3: TGTGCCAGCAGTTTATCGCCGGCTTCTAGCGGGAGTTTGGGCGAGCAGTACTTC.

This clone was found a few times. This chain links TRBV5-1 with TRBJ2-7, with 10 bases that match TRBD1. CDR3 length equals 13 residues. The junction had 3 bases not matched to a gene; V was cut back by 4 bases and J by 5 bases. Germline V gene sequence: CDR1 SGHRS, CDR2 YFSETQ. The CDR3 DNA reads as TGCGCCAGCAGCCACGGGACAGGGGACGAGCAGTACTTC. Protein product: CASSHGTGDEQYF.

The V gene is TRBV28, the J gene TRBJ1-2; unclear D gene. Germline CDR1 is MDHEN and CDR2 is SYDVKM. CDR3 size: 11 residues. V was trimmed by 6 bases and J by 2 bases, leaving 4 bases between them. The CDR3 DNA reads TGTGCCAGCAGCTTGAACTATGGCTACACCTTC. It yields the protein CASSLNYGYTF.

The gene calls are TRBV2 and TRBJ2-5, with a possible D match to TRBD2 (5 bases). From germline, CDR1 is SNHLY and CDR2 FYNNEI. The CDR3 loop spans 14 amino acids. The V end was cut by 4 bases, the J end by 1 base, with 10 bases between. The CDR3 here is CASSATSPQETQYF. The CDR3 DNA reads as TGTGCCAGCAGTGCAACTAGTCCCCAAGAGACCCAGTACTTC.